The sequence of this T cell receptor (beta chain) was determined in a study of blood T cells in healthy people across ages. This clonotype has only a few counts. The authors ran a second PCR of 7 to 11 cycles using a sample-barcoded 5' primer and a J-beta primer mix. In TCRdb, the 5' RACE reads were re-called with MiXCR into one record per CDR3 protein. The table has fewer than 800,000 distinct CDR3 sequences, approximately 25% seen once. Germline loops: CDR1 MNHEY, CDR2 SVGAGI. The CDR3 covers 11 residues. The J segment lost 11 bases and the V segment lost 8 bases, leaving 6 bases of the junction unmatched. These data are also associated with another study on T cells of mothers and their children. That source adds: Persisting microchimeric T cell clones went undetected.

This receptor was taken from a boy aged 10-17 years in good health. What was sequenced was blood. The rearrangement uses TRBV6-5 and TRBJ2-3; 8 positions agree with TRBD1. The CDR3 protein is CASVNRGKQYF. The CDR3 coding sequence is TGTGCCAGCGTAAACAGGGGGAAGCAGTATTTT.